This T cell receptor (beta chain) originates from a study of OX40 agonist ivuxolimab in advanced cancers. CDR3 length: 13 residues. Germline V gene sequence: CDR1 SGHDN, CDR2 FVKESK. Trimming stripped 3 bases from V and 1 base from J, with 6 bases between. Libraries were prepared by immunoSEQ multiplex PCR; TCRdb keeps only in-frame clonotypes and omits some of them. Found here are 60,000 to 65,000 clones, about 90% of them singletons; the top ten hold 5.2%. Regarding this clone: Its antigen is unknown.

Study-wide results and limits: Expanded peripheral T cell antigen specificity was not determined.

The receptor was isolated from an adult with an advanced solid tumor such as melanoma, head and neck, liver or kidney cancer. Sequenced here: CD4+ or CD8+ T cells sorted from blood, sampled in a trial of the OX40 agonist ivuxolimab. The chain uses TRBV14 and TRBJ1-2; D not certain. The CDR3 loop is CASSQTLNYGYTF. DNA for the CDR3: TGTGCCAGCAGCCAGACACTTAACTATGGCTACACCTTC.